The rows below give T cell receptor beta chains drawn from one sample of a study of chemoradiotherapy in HPV16-positive cancers. The protocol was immunoSEQ multiplex PCR, while the TCRdb copy is restricted to in-frame clones and leaves out a portion. This table holds 53,000 or so clones, roughly 90% found once. The sample here was blood, taken from a patient who underwent chemoradiotherapy. Receptor source: a human donor with HPV-associated anogenital cancer. Both conserved end residues are part of each CDR3. Fields, in order: D gene, clone size, J gene, V gene, CDR3 protein, CDR3 DNA. D genes are given only for firm matches. Clone size is not always given. Where it is, it says once, few, many or a class for expanded clones.

>.|.|TRBJ2-1|TRBV5-1
CASSLGGGSNEQFF
TGCGCCAGCAGCCTAGGGGGCGGGAGCAATGAGCAGTTCTTC
>TRBD2|.|TRBJ2-1|TRBV7-8
CASSPGLAGSPRYNEQFF
TGTGCCAGCAGCCCCGGACTAGCGGGATCCCCCCGCTACAATGAGCAGTTCTTC
>TRBD1|.|TRBJ1-1|TRBV19
CASSRNGQGSEAFF
TGTGCCAGTAGTAGAAACGGACAGGGGAGTGAAGCTTTCTTT
>.|.|TRBJ1-1|TRBV15
CATSREYNTEAFF
TGTGCCACCAGCAGGGAATATAACACTGAAGCTTTCTTT
>.|.|TRBJ1-1|TRBV7-9
CASSLTGGAMNTEAFF
TGTGCCAGCAGCTTAACGGGGGGTGCTATGAACACTGAAGCTTTCTTT
>.|.|TRBJ2-1|TRBV7-3
CASSPTRYNEQFF
TGTGCCAGCAGCCCGACTCGGTACAATGAGCAGTTCTTC
>TRBD1|.|TRBJ1-4|TRBV13
CASSAGTVGEKLFF
TGTGCCAGCAGCGCCGGGACAGTAGGTGAAAAACTGTTTTTT
>.|.|TRBJ2-3|TRBV9
CASSPTGVVPDTQYF
TGTGCCAGCAGCCCCACGGGGGTAGTCCCAGATACGCAGTATTTT
>TRBD1|.|TRBJ1-3|TRBV7-9
CASSPGQGSGSTIYF
TGTGCCAGTTCTCCGGGACAGGGATCGGGTAGCACCATATATTTT
>TRBD2|.|TRBJ2-3|TRBV5-5
CASRLTSGRTLLSTDTQYF
TGTGCCAGCAGGTTAACTAGCGGGAGGACCCTATTGAGCACAGATACGCAGTATTTT
>TRBD1|.|TRBJ1-4|TRBV7-6
CASSGTGPGEKLFF
TGTGCCAGCAGCGGGACAGGGCCAGGGGAAAAACTGTTTTTT
>TRBD1|.|TRBJ1-3|TRBV5-4
CASSPGQSAGNTIYF
TGTGCCAGCAGCCCGGGACAGAGCGCTGGAAACACCATATATTTT
>.|.|TRBJ2-3|TRBV25-1
CASSPSTDTQYF
TGTGCCAGCAGCCCCTCCACAGATACGCAGTATTTT
>.|.|TRBJ2-2|TRBV5-1
CASSPEGSSNTGELFF
TGCGCCAGCAGCCCCGAGGGGTCATCAAACACCGGGGAGCTGTTTTTT
>.|.|TRBJ1-2|TRBV7-8
CASSLGSNQGGGYTF
TGTGCCAGCAGCTTAGGCTCGAATCAGGGAGGTGGCTACACCTTC
>.|few|TRBJ2-3|TRBV25-1
CASSEWGDTQYF
TGTGCCAGCAGTGAATGGGGGGATACGCAGTATTTT
>TRBD1|.|TRBJ1-1|TRBV7-9
CASSPRTGTDLDTEAFF
TGTGCCAGCAGCCCCAGGACAGGAACGGATTTGGACACTGAAGCTTTCTTT
>.|.|TRBJ2-7|TRBV7-2
CASSVDQGPPREQYF
TGTGCCAGCAGTGTAGACCAGGGACCTCCCAGGGAGCAGTACTTC
>TRBD1|.|TRBJ1-1|TRBV5-6
CASSLEGGRGAPEAFF
TGTGCCAGCAGCTTGGAGGGGGGCAGGGGGGCCCCTGAAGCTTTCTTT
>.|.|TRBJ2-5|TRBV5-1
CASSLAGETQYF
TGCGCCAGCAGCTTGGCGGGGGAGACCCAGTACTTC
>.|.|TRBJ2-1|TRBV4-1
CASSQGGGLAVLNEQFF
TGCGCCAGCAGCCAAGGAGGGGGGCTAGCGGTCCTCAATGAGCAGTTCTTC
>TRBD2|.|TRBJ2-5|TRBV9
CASSVGISGGRQYF
TGTGCCAGCAGCGTAGGTATTAGCGGGGGACGCCAGTACTTC
>.|.|TRBJ1-2|TRBV5-6
CASSLAGGNHGYTF
TGTGCCAGCAGCTTGGCCGGAGGGAACCATGGCTACACCTTC
>.|once|TRBJ1-2|TRBV10-2
CASSETRVESLDGYTF
TGCGCCAGCAGTGAGACCAGGGTAGAAAGTTTGGATGGCTACACCTTC
>.|.|TRBJ2-5|TRBV7-7
CASSLGQGVAETQYF
TGTGCTAGCAGCTTAGGGCAGGGTGTGGCGGAGACCCAGTACTTC
>TRBD2|.|TRBJ2-5|TRBV5-1
CASSGPAGGIQETQYF
TGCGCCAGCAGCGGCCCAGCGGGGGGGATCCAAGAGACCCAGTACTTC